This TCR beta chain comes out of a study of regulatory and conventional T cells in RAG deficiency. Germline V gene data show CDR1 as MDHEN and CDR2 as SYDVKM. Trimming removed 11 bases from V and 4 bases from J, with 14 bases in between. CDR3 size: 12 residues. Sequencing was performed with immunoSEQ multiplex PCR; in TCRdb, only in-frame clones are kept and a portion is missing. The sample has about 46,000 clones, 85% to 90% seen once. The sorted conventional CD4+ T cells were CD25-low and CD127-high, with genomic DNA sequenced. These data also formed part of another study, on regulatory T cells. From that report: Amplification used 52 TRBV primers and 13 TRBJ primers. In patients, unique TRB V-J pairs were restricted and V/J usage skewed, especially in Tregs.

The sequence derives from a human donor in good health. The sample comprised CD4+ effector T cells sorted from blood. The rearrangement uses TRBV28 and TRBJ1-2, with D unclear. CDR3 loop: CACTGDGYGYTF. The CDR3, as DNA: TGTGCCTGCACCGGGGATGGCTATGGCTACACCTTC.